This T cell receptor beta chain was obtained from a study of T cell responses to AZD1222 COVID-19 vaccine. Germline V lookup: CDR1 KGHSH, CDR2 LQKENI. The CDR3 spans 14 residues. V was trimmed by 3 bases and J by 1 base, leaving 9 bases between them. Some clones are missing from TCRdb's copy, which holds only in-frame ones; the method was immunoSEQ multiplex PCR. Of about 150,000 clones in the sample, approximately 89% were seen once. The chain has TRBV18 and TRBJ1-1; D is possibly TRBD1 (6 bases). This clonotype was sampled from an adult who received the AZD1222 COVID-19 vaccine. The source was peripheral blood, collected 28 days after the second AZD1222 dose. The CDR3 reads CASSPETGNTEAFF. Written as DNA, the CDR3 is TGTGCCAGCTCACCTGAGACAGGGAACACTGAAGCTTTCTTT.